This T cell receptor beta chain came from a study of blood T cells in healthy people across ages. Together with a sample-barcoded 5' primer, a J-beta primer mix was included in a second PCR lasting 7 to 11 cycles. One entry per CDR3 protein, called by TCRdb with MiXCR from the 5' RACE reads. The sample has 1.5 million to 2 million distinct CDR3 sequences; less than 50% are singletons. This CDR3 is built from 12 residues. V lost 6 bases and J lost 2; bases outside the gene matches: 3. The V gene's germline CDR1 is DFQATT and CDR2 SNEGSKA (reference sequence). V usage is TRBV20-1 and J usage is TRBJ2-7, with 8 bases identical to TRBD1. Sequenced: blood. This TCR derives from a woman in her forties in good health. This CDR3 is CSANRGAYEQYF. The CDR3 DNA sequence: TGCAGTGCGAACAGGGGGGCCTACGAGCAGTACTTC.